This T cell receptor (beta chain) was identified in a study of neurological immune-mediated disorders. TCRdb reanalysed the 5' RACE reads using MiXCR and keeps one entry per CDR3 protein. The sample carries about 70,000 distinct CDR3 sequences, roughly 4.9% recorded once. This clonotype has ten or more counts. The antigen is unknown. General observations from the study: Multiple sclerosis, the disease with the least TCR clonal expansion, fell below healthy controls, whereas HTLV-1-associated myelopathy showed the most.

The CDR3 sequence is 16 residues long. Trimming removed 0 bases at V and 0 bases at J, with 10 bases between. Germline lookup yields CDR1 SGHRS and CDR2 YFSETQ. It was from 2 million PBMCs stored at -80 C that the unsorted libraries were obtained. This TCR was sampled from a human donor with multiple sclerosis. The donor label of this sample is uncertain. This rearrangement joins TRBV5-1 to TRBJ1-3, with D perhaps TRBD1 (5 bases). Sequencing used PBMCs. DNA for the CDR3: TGCGCCAGCAGCTTGGGGGACGGATTCTCTGGAAACACCATATATTTT. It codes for CASSLGDGFSGNTIYF.